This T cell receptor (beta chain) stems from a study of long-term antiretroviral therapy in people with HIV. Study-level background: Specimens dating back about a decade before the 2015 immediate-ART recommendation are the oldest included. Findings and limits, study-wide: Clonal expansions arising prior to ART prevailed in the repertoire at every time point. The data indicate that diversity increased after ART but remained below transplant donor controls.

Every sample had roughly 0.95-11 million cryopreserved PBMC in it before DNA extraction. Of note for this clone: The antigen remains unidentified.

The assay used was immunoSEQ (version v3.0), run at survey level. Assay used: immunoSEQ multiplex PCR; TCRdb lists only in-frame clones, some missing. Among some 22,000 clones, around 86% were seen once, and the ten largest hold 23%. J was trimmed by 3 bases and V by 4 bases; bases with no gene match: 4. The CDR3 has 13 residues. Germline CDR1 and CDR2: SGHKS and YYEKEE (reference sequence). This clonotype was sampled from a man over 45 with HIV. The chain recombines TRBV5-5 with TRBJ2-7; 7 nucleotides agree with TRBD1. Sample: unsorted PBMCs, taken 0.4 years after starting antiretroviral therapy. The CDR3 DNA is TGTGCCAGCAGCGGACAGGTTAACTACGAGCAGTACTTC. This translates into CASSGQVNYEQYF.